Listed below are T cell receptor beta chains from one sample, sequenced in a study of shared clonotypes between healthy human individuals. The assay was immunoSEQ multiplex PCR, and TCRdb's table has in-frame clones only and misses some. The sample includes around 2.3 million clones, about 94% of them seen just once. Sequencing input: naive CD4+ T cells sorted from blood. These TCRs come from a man between 18 and 29 years old in good health. CDR3s include the opening cysteine and the closing phenylalanine or tryptophan. D genes are given only for firm matches. Clone size is given for some rows only: seen once, a few or many times, or a class if the clone is expanded.

CDR3: CASRTNRGGPYEQYF; DNA: TGTGCCAGCAGAACTAACCGCGGGGGGCCCTACGAGCAGTACTTC; J: TRBJ2-7; V: TRBV2; D: TRBD2; size: .
CDR3: CASSLGTSGSYEQYF; DNA: TGTGCCAGCAGCTTGGGAACTAGCGGTTCCTACGAGCAGTACTTC; J: TRBJ2-7; V: TRBV5-4; D: TRBD2; size: .
CDR3: CASTVDRGTDEQYF; DNA: TGTGCCAGCACCGTCGACAGGGGCACAGACGAGCAGTACTTC; J: TRBJ2-7; V: TRBV6-1; D: TRBD1; size: .
CDR3: CASSRSGGARNEQFF; DNA: TGTGCCAGCAGTCGGAGCGGGGGGGCGAGGAATGAGCAGTTCTTC; J: TRBJ2-1; V: TRBV6-5; D: TRBD2; size: .
CDR3: CARPGGRQGAKQYF; DNA: TGTGCCAGACCCGGGGGCCGACAGGGGGCCAAGCAGTACTTC; J: TRBJ2-7; V: TRBV6-4; D: TRBD1; size: .
CDR3: CASGKGSGEKLFF; DNA: TGCGCCAGCGGAAAGGGTTCGGGGGAAAAACTGTTTTTT; J: TRBJ1-4; V: TRBV5-1; D: .; size: once
CDR3: CASRGYTGELFF; DNA: TGCGCCAGCAGGGGGTACACCGGGGAGCTGTTTTTT; J: TRBJ2-2; V: TRBV10-2; D: .; size: .
CDR3: CASSYSGQGSYEQYF; DNA: TGTGCCAGCAGTTACTCAGGACAGGGTTCCTACGAGCAGTACTTC; J: TRBJ2-7; V: TRBV6-5; D: TRBD1; size: .
CDR3: CAFSPPTKGNSPLHF; DNA: TGTGCCTTCTCCCCCCCGACAAAGGGGAATTCACCCCTCCACTTT; J: TRBJ1-6; V: TRBV30; D: .; size: once
CDR3: CASSDPVKSSGANVLTF; DNA: TGTGCCAGCAGCGATCCCGTAAAAAGCTCTGGGGCCAACGTCCTGACTTTC; J: TRBJ2-6; V: TRBV9; D: .; size: .
CDR3: CASSLYGLDTEAFF; DNA: TGTGCCAGCAGCTTATACGGGTTGGACACTGAAGCTTTCTTT; J: TRBJ1-1; V: TRBV7-2; D: .; size: .
CDR3: CASSYIDSNYGYTF; DNA: TGTGCCAGCAGTTACATAGACAGCAACTATGGCTACACCTTC; J: TRBJ1-2; V: TRBV6-6; D: .; size: .
CDR3: CASWSGDPSNQPQHF; DNA: TGTGCCAGCTGGTCAGGGGACCCTAGCAATCAGCCCCAGCATTTT; J: TRBJ1-5; V: TRBV28; D: .; size: .
CDR3: CASSVGGHNTGELFF; DNA: TGTGCCAGCAGCGTAGGAGGACACAACACCGGGGAGCTGTTTTTT; J: TRBJ2-2; V: TRBV9; D: .; size: .
CDR3: CASSQGTSGRAWGEQYF; DNA: TGCGCCAGCAGCCAAGGGACTAGCGGGAGGGCCTGGGGTGAGCAGTACTTC; J: TRBJ2-7; V: TRBV4-3; D: TRBD2; size: .
CDR3: CAWSDGTRLGEQYF; DNA: TGTGCCTGGAGTGATGGGACTCGCCTAGGGGAGCAGTACTTC; J: TRBJ2-7; V: TRBV30; D: .; size: .
CDR3: CASQREGRSYEQYF; DNA: TGTGCCAGCCAGCGGGAGGGCCGCTCCTACGAGCAGTACTTC; J: TRBJ2-7; V: TRBV6-5; D: TRBD2; size: .
CDR3: CANIKGQENTGELFF; DNA: TGTGCAAACATCAAGGGGCAGGAGAACACCGGGGAGCTGTTTTTT; J: TRBJ2-2; V: TRBV12-2; D: .; size: .
CDR3: CASSPFFGTSPNEQYF; DNA: TGTGCCAGCAGTCCCTTCTTCGGGACTAGTCCCAACGAGCAGTACTTC; J: TRBJ2-7; V: TRBV28; D: TRBD2; size: .
CDR3: CASRGRTGNTEAFF; DNA: TGTGCCAGCAGGGGACGGACGGGTAACACTGAAGCTTTCTTT; J: TRBJ1-1; V: TRBV2; D: .; size: .